This T cell receptor (beta chain) comes out of a study of shared T cell receptors in the human thymus. Clones were read by immunoSEQ multiplex PCR, and TCRdb kept only the in-frame ones, dropping some. The sample includes 600,000 or so clones, about 89% seen only once; the top ten take 0.0094%. In its sample, this clone was seen a few times. The CDR3 contains 21 residues. V lost 2 bases and J lost 9, with 35 bases in between. CDR1 GTSNPN and CDR2 SVGIG come from the germline V gene (reference sequence). The sample was also reused in another study, on human thymus T cells. As reported in that work: Healthy Finnish infants undergoing corrective surgery for congenital heart defects were the donors. Corrective cardiac surgery supplied the resected thymus tissue. Among thymic and blood repertoires, usage of V and J genes appeared biased. A high degree of thymic repertoire overlap among unrelated individuals was reported in related research.

V is TRBV30 and J is TRBJ1-6, with D perhaps matching TRBD1 (6 bases). Sequenced material: thymocytes. The clonotype was recovered from a boy younger than two with a congenital heart defect. The CDR3 DNA reads TGTGCCTGGAGTCTCGAAAGTAGGACAGACCACCATTCCGGGATTATTTCACCCCTCCACTTT. Its protein product is CAWSLESRTDHHSGIISPLHF.